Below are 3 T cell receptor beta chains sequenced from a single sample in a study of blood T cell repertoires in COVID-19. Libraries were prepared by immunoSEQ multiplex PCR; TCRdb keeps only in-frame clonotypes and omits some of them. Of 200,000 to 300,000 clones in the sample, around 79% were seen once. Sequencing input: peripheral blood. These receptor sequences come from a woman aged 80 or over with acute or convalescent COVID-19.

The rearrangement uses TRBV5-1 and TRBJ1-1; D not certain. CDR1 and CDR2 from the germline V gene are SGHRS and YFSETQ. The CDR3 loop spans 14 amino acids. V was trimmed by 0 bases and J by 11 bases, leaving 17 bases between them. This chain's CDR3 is CASSLEEPGIGAFF. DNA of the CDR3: TGCGCCAGCAGCTTGGAGGAGCCGGGGATTGGGGCTTTCTTT.

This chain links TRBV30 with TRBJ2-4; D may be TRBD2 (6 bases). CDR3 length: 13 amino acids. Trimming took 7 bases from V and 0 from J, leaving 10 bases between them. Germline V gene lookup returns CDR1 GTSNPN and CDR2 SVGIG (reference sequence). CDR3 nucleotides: TGTGCCTCCGCGGGGCTAGCCAAAAACATTCAGTACTTC. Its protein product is CASAGLAKNIQYF.

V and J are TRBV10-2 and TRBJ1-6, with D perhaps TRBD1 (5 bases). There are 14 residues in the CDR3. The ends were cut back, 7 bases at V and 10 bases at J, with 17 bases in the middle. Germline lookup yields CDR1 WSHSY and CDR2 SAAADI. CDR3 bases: TGCGCCAGCAAAGATCTGGGACTTGGGTCACCCCTCCACTTT. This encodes CASKDLGLGSPLHF.